Listed here are 21 T cell receptor beta chains from one sample, sequenced in a study of CD8 T cells in Susac syndrome. Reverse transcription of about 0.45 to 1 ug RNA was performed with random hexamers. TCRdb analysed the immunoSEQ multiplex PCR reads with MiXCR anew, one entry per CDR3 protein. The sample carries about 110,000 distinct CDR3 sequences, roughly 95% recorded once. Sequencing used CD8+ T cells from PBMCs. These TCRs come from a human donor with Susac syndrome.

This rearrangement joins TRBV12-5 to TRBJ1-6, with D unclear. Germline CDR1 is LGHNT and CDR2 is FRNRAP. The CDR3 consists of 18 residues. V was trimmed by 5 bases and J by 8 bases, leaving 25 bases between them. The CDR3 region has the DNA TGTGCTAGTGGTGTCCGCCCCGCCACTCAGCCCACGTATTCACCCCTCCACTTT. Its protein is CASGVRPATQPTYSPLHF.

This clonotype was seen once. The rearrangement uses TRBV27 and TRBJ2-7, with unresolved D. There are 14 residues in the CDR3. Germline-derived CDR1 and CDR2 are MNHEY and SMNVEV (reference sequence). V was shortened by 2 bases and J by 2 bases, with 10 bases between the two germline ends. CDR3 residues: CASSLLPDAYEQYF. Written as DNA, the CDR3 is TGTGCCAGCAGTTTACTCCCGGACGCCTACGAGCAGTACTTC.

The genes are TRBV14 and TRBJ1-2, with 7 bases fitting TRBD1. V shed 1 base, J shed 3 bases, and the junction held 5 bases outside the gene matches. In germline, CDR1 is SGHDN, CDR2 FVKESK. The CDR3 length is 15 residues. CDR3 bases: TGTGCCAGCAGCCAAGCACAGGGGCCATACTATGGCTACACCTTC. Translated, it gives CASSQAQGPYYGYTF.

V and J are TRBV10-3 and TRBJ2-4, with D possibly TRBD1 on 5 matching bases. Trimming cost V 6 bases and J 1 base, with 22 bases left between them. There are 18 residues in the CDR3. In germline, CDR1 is ENHRY, CDR2 SYGVKD. The CDR3 nucleotides are TGTGCCATCAGCGAAAGGTTAGCAGGGCAGGCCGCCAAAAACATTCAGTACTTC. This gives the protein CAISERLAGQAAKNIQYF.

The rearrangement joins TRBV20-1 to TRBJ2-7; D might be TRBD1 (5 bases). CDR1 is DFQATT and CDR2 is SNEGSKA in the germline V gene (reference sequence). V dropped 3 bases and J dropped 2 bases, with 14 bases sitting between them. The CDR3 loop spans 14 amino acids. CDR3 sequence (DNA): TGCAGTGCTAGGGGCCAGACAGAGCCCTACGAGCAGTACTTC. Its translation: CSARGQTEPYEQYF.

V usage is TRBV9 and J usage is TRBJ2-1; 7 bases align to TRBD1. This CDR3 has 13 amino acids. Per the germline V gene, CDR1 is SGDLS and CDR2 is YYNGEE. V lost 0 bases, J lost 9 bases, and 3 bases stayed unmatched. The CDR3 sequence is CASSVEGAGEQFF. CDR3 DNA: TGTGCCAGCAGCGTAGAGGGGGCAGGTGAGCAGTTCTTC.

The CDR3 is CASSFEGSSYNEQFF. DNA for the CDR3: TGTGCCAGCAGCTTTGAGGGGTCGTCCTACAATGAGCAGTTCTTC. The chain uses TRBV7-9 and TRBJ2-1; possibly TRBD1 or TRBD2 for D (5 bases each). Per germline, CDR1 SEHNR and CDR2 FQNEAQ (reference sequence). V lost 3 bases to trimming and J lost 1 base, with 10 bases between them. CDR3 size: 15 residues. Looking up the rest from reference TRBV7-9 and TRBJ2-1 gives the full variable domain: DTGVSQNPRHKITKRGQNVTFRCDPISEHNRLYWYRQTLGQGPEFLTYFQNEAQLEKSRLLSDRFSAERPKGSFSTLEIQRTEQGDSAMYLCASSFEGSSYNEQFFGPGTRLTVL.

The V and J genes are TRBV6-2 or TRBV6-3 and TRBJ1-5; 9 bases line up with TRBD1. This CDR3 has 18 residues. Germline V gene sequence: CDR1 MNHEY, CDR2 SVGEGT. The V gene end was trimmed by 5 bases and the J gene end by 1 base; junction bases not matched to a gene: 12. In DNA, the CDR3 is TGTGCCAGCAGTCCCCCGGACAGGGGATTTTACAGCAATCAGCCCCAGCATTTT. Translating gives CASSPPDRGFYSNQPQHF.

The CDR3 reads CASSLGGIQNTEAFF. CDR3 sequence (DNA): TGTGCCAGCAGCTTAGGAGGGATACAGAACACTGAAGCTTTCTTT. This chain links TRBV7-9 with TRBJ1-1, with unresolved D. V shed 1 base and J shed 1 base, with 10 bases lying between them. The CDR3 runs 15 residues. Germline V lookup: CDR1 SEHNR, CDR2 FQNEAQ (reference sequence).

This sequence joins TRBV9 and TRBJ2-1, with 7 nucleotides matching TRBD1. V gave up 0 bases and J gave up 7 bases; unmatched junction bases: 4. Germline V lookup: CDR1 SGDLS, CDR2 YYNGEE. The CDR3 sequence is 14 residues long. Written as DNA, the CDR3 is TGTGCCAGCAGCGTAGACAGGGGAGAAAATGAGCAGTTCTTC. Residues: CASSVDRGENEQFF.

V usage is TRBV3-1 and J usage is TRBJ1-4, with D possibly being TRBD1 (6 bases). The CDR3 consists of 14 residues. V was cut by 4 bases and J by 5 bases, with 11 bases left in between. Germline V gene lookup returns CDR1 LGHDT and CDR2 YNNKEL (reference sequence). CDR3: CASSPTGPNEKLFF. The CDR3 bases are TGTGCCAGCAGCCCTACAGGGCCAAATGAAAAACTGTTTTTT.

CDR3: CASSHAEIGVETQYF. Written as DNA, the CDR3 is TGTGCCAGCAGCCATGCCGAAATTGGGGTGGAGACCCAGTACTTC. The rearrangement links TRBV3-1 to TRBJ2-5, with D uncertain. Trimming left V 3 bases short and J 5 bases short, with 16 bases between. Germline CDR1 reads LGHDT; CDR2 reads YNNKEL (reference sequence). CDR3 length equals 15 residues.

The chain couples TRBV20-1 to TRBJ1-4; D is unclear. Between the trimmed V and J ends, which lost 6 bases and 12 bases, there was a span of 20 bases. The CDR3 contains 13 residues. Germline lookup yields CDR1 DFQATT and CDR2 SNEGSKA (reference sequence). The CDR3 sequence is CSAPTGWARELFF. In DNA form, the CDR3 reads TGCAGTGCCCCTACTGGGTGGGCACGTGAACTGTTTTTT.

The chain couples TRBV27 to TRBJ1-1; TRBD1 aligns across 7 bases. The CDR3 is 15 amino acids. Germline trimming cut 5 bases from V and 2 bases from J; bases unmatched to any gene: 8. Germline V CDR1 and CDR2: MNHEY, SMNVEV (reference sequence). CDR3 in DNA: TGTGCCAGCAGTCAACCAGACAGGGCCAACACTGAAGCTTTCTTT. Protein: CASSQPDRANTEAFF.

The chain recombines TRBV29-1 with TRBJ2-1, with D possibly being TRBD2 (7 bases). The ends were cut back, 1 base at V and 2 bases at J, with 12 bases in the middle. CDR3 length: 15 amino acids. CDR1 and CDR2 from the germline V gene are SQVTM and ANQGSEA. The CDR3 nucleotides read TGCAGCGTTGAAGGTCGGGGGGCTACCTACAATGAGCAGTTCTTC. Protein sequence: CSVEGRGATYNEQFF.

The chain couples TRBV2 to TRBJ2-1; D perhaps matches TRBD2 (5 bases). In germline, CDR1 is SNHLY, CDR2 FYNNEI. Trimming removed 4 bases at V and 8 bases at J, with 12 bases between. The CDR3 contains 13 residues. The CDR3 DNA reads TGTGCCAGCAGTGGGCCGGGGTGGGATGAGCAGTTCTTC. This translates into CASSGPGWDEQFF.

The rearrangement joins TRBV6-5 to TRBJ2-5, with 8 bases fitting TRBD1. V was pared by 6 bases and J by 2 bases, with 8 bases of the junction left unmatched. This CDR3 contains 15 residues. CDR1 and CDR2 from the germline V gene are MNHEY and SVGAGI. The CDR3 DNA reads TGTGCCAGCAGCCCCCTGGGACAGGAGCAAGAGACCCAGTACTTC. It encodes CASSPLGQEQETQYF.

This chain joins TRBV27 and TRBJ2-7, with D possibly being TRBD2 (5 bases). There are 14 residues in the CDR3. Germline V gene lookup returns CDR1 MNHEY and CDR2 SMNVEV (reference sequence). The ends were cut back, 7 bases at V and 3 bases at J, with 16 bases in the middle. As DNA, the CDR3 is TGTGCCAGCAAATCCTTAGGAGGAAACTACGAGCAGTACTTC. Translating it yields CASKSLGGNYEQYF.

The chain employs TRBV29-1 and TRBJ2-1, with 12 positions matching TRBD1. The CDR3 covers 15 residues. The germline V gene encodes CDR1 SQVTM and CDR2 ANQGSEA. The junction had 9 bases not matched to a gene; V was cut back by 6 bases and J by 6 bases. The CDR3: CSVLTGTGGFNEQFF. The CDR3 bases are TGCAGCGTGTTAACCGGGACAGGGGGCTTCAATGAGCAGTTCTTC.

The CDR3 DNA reads as TGTGCCAGCAGCGCTAGCGGACAGGGTGAAACTGAAGCTTTCTTT. Amino acid sequence: CASSASGQGETEAFF. The rearrangement uses TRBV9 and TRBJ1-1; 8 positions match TRBD1. Per the germline V gene, CDR1 is SGDLS and CDR2 is YYNGEE. After removal of 3 bases from V and 5 bases from J, the junction contained 9 bases not matched to a gene. The CDR3 sequence is 15 residues long.

J is TRBJ2-3 and V is TRBV14; D is uncertain. Per germline, CDR1 SGHDN and CDR2 FVKESK. V lost 3 bases and J lost 1, with 5 bases in between. The CDR3 has 13 residues. This CDR3 reads CASSQVRTDTQYF. CDR3 nucleotide sequence: TGTGCCAGCAGCCAGGTGCGCACAGATACGCAGTATTTT.